The next 22 T cell receptor beta chains were all read from a single sample in a study of blood T cell repertoires in COVID-19. Some clones are missing from TCRdb's copy, which holds only in-frame ones; the method was immunoSEQ multiplex PCR. In the table there are tens of thousands of clones, 91% of which are singletons. Sequencing was carried out using peripheral blood. These receptors were taken from a woman between 45 and 60 years old in a cohort sampled during active COVID-19.

V usage is TRBV2 and J usage is TRBJ1-1; TRBD1 might be the D (5 bases). Trimming left V 8 bases short and J 3 bases short, with 13 bases between. The length of the CDR3 is 13 residues. The germline gives CDR1 SNHLY, CDR2 FYNNEI. DNA of the CDR3: TGTGCCAGCCTGACAGCGTTCGACACTGAAGCTTTCTTT. Its protein is CASLTAFDTEAFF.

This chain connects TRBV5-1 to TRBJ2-3; D not resolved. The CDR3 totals 14 residues. Per germline, CDR1 SGHRS and CDR2 YFSETQ. V lost 4 bases and J 8 bases, leaving 17 bases between the germline ends. CDR3 loop: CASSIDTAGSTQYF. CDR3 nucleotide sequence: TGCGCCAGCAGCATCGACACGGCAGGAAGTACGCAGTATTTT.

This chain joins TRBV11-2 and TRBJ1-5; D unclear. This CDR3 is built from 15 residues. Trimming cost V 1 base and J 0 bases, with 7 bases left between them. Per germline, CDR1 SGHAT and CDR2 FQNNGV. The CDR3 sequence is CASSLGGNSNQPQHF. Written as DNA, the CDR3 is TGTGCCAGCAGCTTAGGAGGGAATAGCAATCAGCCCCAGCATTTT.

V is TRBV7-9 and J is TRBJ2-5; weak D call: TRBD1 (5 bases). The ends were cut back, 0 bases at V and 2 bases at J, with 10 bases in the middle. There are 15 residues in the CDR3. The germline gives CDR1 SEHNR, CDR2 FQNEAQ (reference sequence). The CDR3 reads CASSLATDRQETQYF. DNA of the CDR3: TGTGCCAGCAGCTTAGCGACAGATAGGCAAGAGACCCAGTACTTC. Full variable domain (outside the CDR3, taken from reference TRBV7-9 and TRBJ2-5): DTGVSQNPRHKITKRGQNVTFRCDPISEHNRLYWYRQTLGQGPEFLTYFQNEAQLEKSRLLSDRFSAERPKGSFSTLEIQRTEQGDSAMYLCASSLATDRQETQYFGPGTRLLVL.

The chain links TRBV27 to TRBJ2-1; 13 bases are a match to TRBD2. This CDR3 has 18 residues. V gave up 3 bases and J gave up 9 bases; unmatched junction bases: 14. Germline CDR1 and CDR2: MNHEY and SMNVEV (reference sequence). The CDR3: CASSLKTSGRARLLEQFF. The CDR3 nucleotides are TGTGCCAGCAGTTTGAAAACTAGCGGGAGGGCCCGGCTACTTGAGCAGTTCTTC.

A few counts support this clone. The chain uses TRBV5-6 and TRBJ1-2; tentative D call: TRBD1 (5 bases). The V gene lost 4 bases and the J gene lost 5 bases, with 21 bases spanning the gap. The CDR3 length is 16 residues. Germline V gene lookup returns CDR1 SGHDT and CDR2 YYEEEE. The CDR3 DNA is TGTGCCAGCAGCCCATCCCCAAGCAGGGCAGGGTATGGCTACACCTTC. Amino acid sequence: CASSPSPSRAGYGYTF.

The V and J genes are TRBV5-1 and TRBJ2-3; TRBD1 matches 11 bases. The germline gives CDR1 SGHRS, CDR2 YFSETQ. The CDR3 runs to 16 residues. The junction had 3 bases not matched to a gene; V was cut back by 2 bases and J by 1 base. CDR3 sequence reads: CASSFRGQGGTDTQYF. The DNA of the CDR3 is TGCGCCAGCAGCTTTAGGGGACAGGGGGGCACAGATACGCAGTATTTT.

The chain carries TRBV2 and TRBJ1-1; no firm D call. This CDR3 has 13 residues. The germline V and J ends were trimmed by 5 bases and 1 base, with 8 bases remaining between them. CDR1 is SNHLY and CDR2 is FYNNEI in the germline V gene. The CDR3 DNA reads TGTGCCAGCAGTCAGGCAGAGAACACTGAAGCTTTCTTT. This gives the protein CASSQAENTEAFF.

The chain is built from TRBV5-1 and TRBJ2-5; 7 bases agree with TRBD2. The CDR3 runs 16 residues. Germline CDR1 reads SGHRS; CDR2 reads YFSETQ. The V segment lost 0 bases and the J segment 1 base; nucleotides outside the gene matches: 6. The CDR3 DNA reads TGCGCCAGCAGCTTGGCCGCGGGGGTACTCCAAGAGACCCAGTACTTC. It yields the protein CASSLAAGVLQETQYF. Filled out from reference TRBV5-1 and TRBJ2-5, the complete variable domain reads KAGVTQTPRYLIKTRGQQVTLSCSPISGHRSVSWYQQTPGQGLQFLFEYFSETQRNKGNFPGRFSGRQFSNSRSEMNVSTLELGDSALYLCASSLAAGVLQETQYFGPGTRLLVL.

The chain links TRBV7-2 to TRBJ2-7, with TRBD2 matching over 8 bases. CDR1 is SGHTA, CDR2 FQGNSA, per germline. The CDR3 runs 15 residues. With 5 bases clipped from V and 2 bases from J, the junction kept 8 bases outside the gene matches. The CDR3 here is CASSPTSGVAYEQYF. In DNA form, the CDR3 reads TGTGCCAGCAGCCCCACTAGCGGCGTTGCCTACGAGCAGTACTTC. The full variable domain, in which reference TRBV7-2 and TRBJ2-7 provide the parts outside the CDR3, is GAGVSQSPSNKVTEKGKDVELRCDPISGHTALYWYRQSLGQGLEFLIYFQGNSAPDKSGLPSDRFSAERTGGSVSTLTIQRTQQEDSAVYLCASSPTSGVAYEQYFGPGTRLTVT.

This clone was found once. The chain employs TRBV7-8 and TRBJ1-2, with D possibly TRBD1 on 5 matching bases. Germline CDR1 SGHVS, CDR2 FQNEAQ. V was shortened by 5 bases and J by 11 bases, with 15 bases between the two germline ends. The CDR3 sequence is 12 residues long. CDR3 DNA: TGTGCCAGCAGCGAATTCATGGGGGGTTACACCTTC. It translates to CASSEFMGGYTF.

The chain employs TRBV6-5 and TRBJ1-6; D is ambiguous. V lost 6 bases and J 7 bases, leaving 13 bases between the germline ends. The CDR3 totals 14 residues. Germline CDR1 is MNHEY and CDR2 is SVGAGI. CDR3 residues: CASRTPGRNSPLHF. The CDR3 DNA is TGTGCCAGCAGAACGCCGGGGAGGAATTCACCCCTCCACTTT.

V is TRBV5-1 and J is TRBJ2-3; D is unresolved. This CDR3 spans 14 amino acids. The germline V gene encodes CDR1 SGHRS and CDR2 YFSETQ. V lost 4 bases and J 0 bases, leaving 9 bases between the germline ends. CDR3 region: CASSPGQSTDTQYF. DNA for the CDR3: TGCGCCAGCAGCCCAGGCCAGAGCACAGATACGCAGTATTTT.

This clone was recorded only once. The chain links TRBV5-8 to TRBJ2-5; D may be TRBD2 (7 bases). The CDR3 is made up of 15 amino acids. Per the germline V gene, CDR1 is SGHTS and CDR2 is YDEGEE. Deletions cut 2 bases from V and 5 bases from J, with 16 bases between. DNA for the CDR3: TGTGCCAGCAGCTTAGGGCGGGGGCCCCCGGAGACCCAGTACTTC. The encoded protein is CASSLGRGPPETQYF.

V and J are TRBV27 and TRBJ2-2; D not certain. CDR1 and CDR2 from the germline V gene are MNHEY and SMNVEV (reference sequence). With 3 bases removed from V and 3 bases from J, the gap between germline ends came to 5 bases. This CDR3 spans 13 amino acids. The CDR3 DNA reads TGTGCCAGCAGTTTCAGGTACACCGGGGAGCTGTTTTTT. This codes for CASSFRYTGELFF.

This chain uses TRBV9 with TRBJ2-1; TRBD2 might be the D (6 bases). CDR1 SGDLS and CDR2 YYNGEE come from the germline V gene. This CDR3 comprises 16 residues. Trimming removed 4 bases at V and 5 bases at J, with 19 bases between. This CDR3 reads CASSPAPGESNNEQFF. DNA of the CDR3: TGTGCCAGCAGCCCAGCCCCGGGGGAGTCAAACAATGAGCAGTTCTTC.

The chain has TRBV2 and TRBJ1-6; D is undetermined. Germline CDR1 SNHLY, CDR2 FYNNEI. This CDR3 is built from 14 residues. Trimming stripped 5 bases from V and 10 bases from J, with 15 bases between. The CDR3 DNA follows: TGTGCCAGCAGTCCCGAGTCCCCCCTATCACCCCTCCACTTT. Translated, it gives CASSPESPLSPLHF.

The V call is TRBV9, the J call TRBJ2-1; D gene ambiguous. Trimming removed 4 bases at V and 9 bases at J, with 14 bases between. CDR3 length equals 13 residues. The germline V gene has CDR1 SGDLS and CDR2 YYNGEE. This CDR3 reads CASSISRIGEQFF. CDR3 DNA: TGTGCCAGCAGCATCTCTAGGATTGGTGAGCAGTTCTTC.

The chain employs TRBV10-3 and TRBJ1-2; D not resolved. CDR1 is ENHRY, CDR2 SYGVKD, per germline. The CDR3 spans 14 residues. Trimming left V 0 bases short and J 8 bases short, with 13 bases between. CDR3 nucleotide sequence: TGTGCCATCAGTGAGTCAGGGAGCTTACGAGGCTACACCTTC. Encoded protein: CAISESGSLRGYTF.

In this sample, this clone turned up a few times. The chain recombines TRBV2 with TRBJ1-2, with TRBD1 identical over 7 bases. Germline lookup yields CDR1 SNHLY and CDR2 FYNNEI. This CDR3 contains 13 residues. V lost 6 bases, J lost 12 bases, and 13 bases stayed unmatched. The CDR3 sequence: CASRGGAELFHTF. CDR3 sequence (DNA): TGTGCCAGCAGAGGGGGCGCGGAGCTTTTCCACACCTTC.

The chain links TRBV10-3 to TRBJ1-1, with D hard to call. The CDR3 totals 13 residues. Germline CDR1 reads ENHRY; CDR2 reads SYGVKD. V lost 4 bases to trimming and J lost 1 base, with 7 bases between them. The CDR3 bases are TGTGCCATCAGTGTGGGAGGGAACACTGAAGCTTTCTTT. It yields the protein CAISVGGNTEAFF.

This chain links TRBV10-3 with TRBJ2-2; TRBD1 is a possible D gene (6 bases). The germline V gene has CDR1 ENHRY and CDR2 SYGVKD. The CDR3 is made up of 14 amino acids. The V gene lost 6 bases and the J gene lost 3 bases, with 11 bases spanning the gap. In DNA, the CDR3 is TGTGCCATCAGCGACCACAGGGACACCGGGGAGCTGTTTTTT. It yields the protein CAISDHRDTGELFF.